What follows are 32 T cell receptor beta chains derived from one specimen sequenced in a study of T cells expressing NK-cell markers (dated by TCRdb to the early 2020s). Library preparation was by 5' RACE. Instrument used: Illumina HiSeq 2000. TCRdb reprocessed the reads, so every CDR3 protein sequence counts as one entry and DNA is not shown. The sample table records around 260,000 distinct CDR3 sequences. Jointly, the top ten make up 4.2% of the sample. The sequenced material came from blood T cells: a sorted CD56 or NKG2C T cell subset, CD4+ or CD8+ T cells, or bulk PBMC T cells (not recorded which). These receptors were obtained from a woman aged 18 to 75 in good health.

The chain carries TRBV7-2 and TRBJ1-3. CDR1 SGHTA and CDR2 FQGNSA come from the germline V gene. The CDR3 has 14 residues. CDR3 in amino acids: CASSRMGSGNTIYF.

The CDR3 is CASSQEGSKNTEAFF. The chain couples TRBV4-2 to TRBJ1-1. Germline loops: CDR1 LGHNA, CDR2 YNFKEQ. The CDR3 runs 15 residues.

V and J are TRBV6-5 and TRBJ2-5; TCRdb proposes TRBD2, but this gene call is untestable without DNA. This CDR3 is built from 12 residues. Germline CDR1 is MNHEY and CDR2 is SVGAGI. CDR3 sequence: CASRNSAETQYF.

The chain recombines TRBV29-1 with TRBJ1-2; the TRBD1 assignment by TCRdb is unverifiable without DNA. CDR1 and CDR2 (germline): SQVTM, ANQGSEA. The CDR3 covers 14 residues. The CDR3 protein is CSVVPGTGIGGYTF.

The chain recombines TRBV23-1 with TRBJ2-5; TCRdb selects TRBD2, and the lack of DNA leaves this call unchecked. TRBV23-1 has ORF status, its function being uncertain. The CDR3 covers 14 residues. CDR3 sequence: CARGSFPQQETQYF.

The chain joins TRBV24-1 to TRBJ2-4; TCRdb selects TRBD1, and the lack of DNA leaves this call unchecked. Germline values: CDR1 KGHDR, CDR2 SFDVKD. This CDR3 has 15 residues. The CDR3 sequence: CATSDYRDAKNIQYF.

The chain is built from TRBV4-2 and TRBJ1-6; TCRdb's D call of TRBD1 is untestable without DNA. CDR3 size: 17 residues. Germline V gene sequence: CDR1 LGHNA, CDR2 YNFKEQ. The CDR3 is CASSRVETGTGQSPLHF.

The chain carries TRBV28 and TRBJ2-3; TCRdb picks TRBD2, but there is no DNA to check that call. This CDR3 is built from 13 residues. Looked up from germline, CDR1 is MDHEN and CDR2 is SYDVKM. CDR3 region: CASHSGSTDTQYF.

The rearrangement uses TRBV15 and TRBJ2-1; TCRdb calls TRBD1, which cannot be checked without DNA. The germline CDR1 and CDR2 sequences are LNHNV and YYDKDF (reference sequence). CDR3 length: 17 amino acids. The CDR3 here is CATSRDAGAGLYNEQFF.

CDR3 protein: CASSAGQSPDTQYF. The chain employs TRBV10-1 and TRBJ2-3; without DNA, the TCRdb call of TRBD1 cannot be checked. The CDR3 sequence is 14 residues long. CDR1 is WNHNN, CDR2 SYGVQD, per germline (reference sequence).

The rearrangement uses TRBV6-1 and TRBJ1-6. CDR1 is MNHNS, CDR2 SASEGT, per germline. This CDR3 is 12 amino acids long. CDR3: CASSGRASPLHF.

The chain recombines TRBV11-2 with TRBJ2-7; the TCRdb D gene call, TRBD2, has no DNA to confirm it. Germline V gene data show CDR1 as SGHAT and CDR2 as FQNNGV. CDR3 length: 16 residues. The CDR3 here is CASSLWGGGPPYEQYF.

The V and J genes are TRBV6-5 and TRBJ1-6. Per germline, CDR1 MNHEY and CDR2 SVGAGI. This CDR3 region has 13 residues. The CDR3 sequence is CASSYEGEAPLHF.

The V gene is TRBV11-2, the J gene TRBJ2-4; without DNA, the TCRdb call of TRBD1 cannot be checked. The CDR3 is 16 residues long. From germline, CDR1 is SGHAT and CDR2 FQNNGV. This CDR3 reads CASSLVGYREQNIQYF.

The V gene is TRBV18, the J gene TRBJ2-1; the D call of TRBD1 rests on TCRdb alone, since no DNA is present to check it. Germline CDR1 reads KGHSH; CDR2 reads LQKENI. CDR3 length: 18 residues. CDR3 protein: CASTAPLMGREIHNEQFF.

This chain joins TRBV15 and TRBJ2-1. Germline assignment: CDR1 LNHNV and CDR2 YYDKDF (reference sequence). This CDR3 comprises 16 residues. Here the CDR3 reads CATSRDPREYGDEQFF.

V gene TRBV3-1 combines with J gene TRBJ2-5. Germline assignment: CDR1 LGHDT and CDR2 YNNKEL (reference sequence). CDR3 size: 13 residues. The CDR3 here is CASSQANTGTQYF.

This sequence joins TRBV5-8 and TRBJ2-3; as DNA is missing, the TRBD1 call by TCRdb cannot be tested. The CDR3 is 17 residues long. Per germline, CDR1 SGHTS and CDR2 YDEGEE. The CDR3 here is CASRPLRGRTSTDTQYF.

The V gene is TRBV6-1, the J gene TRBJ1-5. The CDR3 has 16 amino acids. Germline loops: CDR1 MNHNS, CDR2 SASEGT. CDR3 in amino acids: CASSRGGGHSNQPQHF.

V usage is TRBV12-3 or TRBV12-4 and J usage is TRBJ1-5. CDR3 length equals 13 residues. The CDR3: CASSPPLLRPQHF.

V gene TRBV20-1 combines with J gene TRBJ2-5; TCRdb names TRBD2, which stays unverified in the absence of DNA. The CDR3 has 14 residues. Germline V gene lookup returns CDR1 DFQATT and CDR2 SNEGSKA (reference sequence). The CDR3 loop reads CSALRTSGAETQYF.

The chain employs TRBV28 and TRBJ1-4. The V gene's germline CDR1 is MDHEN and CDR2 SYDVKM. This CDR3 has 13 residues. CDR3: CASSPLRGEKLFF.

This chain links TRBV20-1 with TRBJ2-3; TCRdb gives TRBD2 as the D gene, but with no DNA this cannot be confirmed. CDR1 is DFQATT and CDR2 is SNEGSKA in the germline V gene (reference sequence). The CDR3 length is 16 residues. CDR3: CSARDGWREGSDTQYF.

The V call is TRBV6-1, the J call TRBJ2-4; there is no DNA to check the TCRdb D call of TRBD2. CDR3 length equals 18 residues. The germline CDR1 and CDR2 sequences are MNHNS and SASEGT. The CDR3: CASSGTSLRVIDKNIQYF.

The chain carries TRBV29-1 and TRBJ2-3; the D call of TRBD2 rests on TCRdb alone, since no DNA is present to check it. The germline V gene encodes CDR1 SQVTM and CDR2 ANQGSEA. The CDR3 is 12 residues long. CDR3 protein: CSVVRGADTQYF.

This chain connects TRBV20-1 to TRBJ1-1. Per the germline V gene, CDR1 is DFQATT and CDR2 is SNEGSKA (reference sequence). The CDR3 is made up of 16 amino acids. The chain's CDR3 is CSARKGGRIMNTEAFF.

The chain has TRBV11-2 and TRBJ2-1; absent DNA, TCRdb's TRBD1 call cannot be checked. CDR3 size: 12 residues. CDR1 and CDR2 from the germline V gene are SGHAT and FQNNGV. Here the CDR3 reads CASSLTRGQQFF.

Here the CDR3 reads CASSPRLDGTYEQYF. The chain couples TRBV7-8 to TRBJ2-7. Germline V gene data show CDR1 as SGHVS and CDR2 as FQNEAQ. This CDR3 region has 15 residues.

The V gene is TRBV27, the J gene TRBJ2-4; without DNA, the TCRdb call of TRBD2 cannot be checked. Germline V CDR1 and CDR2: MNHEY, SMNVEV (reference sequence). The CDR3 runs 16 residues. Here the CDR3 reads CASSLSSGTFLNIQYF.

V usage is TRBV6-5 and J usage is TRBJ1-6; TCRdb calls TRBD1, which cannot be checked without DNA. This CDR3 has 17 amino acids. Looked up from germline, CDR1 is MNHEY and CDR2 is SVGAGI. The CDR3 loop is CASSYSRVEGSNSPLHF.

The chain employs TRBV6-2 or TRBV6-3 and TRBJ1-5. Germline V gene data show CDR1 as MNHEY and CDR2 as SVGEGT. CDR3 length equals 13 residues. This CDR3 is CASTDPSNQPQHF.

The genes are TRBV28 and TRBJ1-1. This CDR3 spans 13 amino acids. CDR1 MDHEN and CDR2 SYDVKM come from the germline V gene. The chain's CDR3 is CASILTSNTEAFF.